The 20 T cell receptor beta chains listed next were all sequenced from one sample in a study of blood T cell repertoires in COVID-19. Using immunoSEQ multiplex PCR, the repertoire was profiled, and TCRdb retains in-frame clones only, with some absent. This table holds hundreds of thousands of clones, more than 85% found once. Sequencing was done on a sample of PBMCs or T cells enriched from blood (not recorded which). The receptors shown here come from a woman in her thirties who had recovered from COVID-19.

This chain joins TRBV5-1 and TRBJ1-3; D possibly corresponds to TRBD1 (6 bases). CDR3 length equals 16 residues. Germline V gene data show CDR1 as SGHRS and CDR2 as YFSETQ. Trimming cost V 2 bases and J 0 bases, with 12 bases left between them. CDR3 residues: CASSFQDSYSGNTIYF. CDR3 sequence (DNA): TGCGCCAGCAGCTTCCAGGACAGCTACTCTGGAAACACCATATATTTT.

This chain connects TRBV6-5 to TRBJ2-2, with 10 bases identical to TRBD1. After removal of 8 bases from V and 4 bases from J, the junction contained 7 bases not matched to a gene. This CDR3 comprises 15 residues. Germline V lookup: CDR1 MNHEY, CDR2 SVGAGI. DNA for the CDR3: TGTGCCAGCCTAGACAGGGGGCGGGCCACCGGGGAGCTGTTTTTT. This gives the protein CASLDRGRATGELFF.

J is TRBJ2-1 and V is TRBV24-1, with D perhaps matching TRBD2 (6 bases). CDR1 KGHDR and CDR2 SFDVKD come from the germline V gene. Trimming left V 4 bases short and J 5 bases short, with 17 bases between. The CDR3 contains 16 residues. CDR3 protein: CATSDPTSGDNNEQFF. Written as DNA, the CDR3 is TGTGCCACCAGTGACCCCACCTCGGGGGATAACAATGAGCAGTTCTTC.

The chain has TRBV27 and TRBJ1-1, with D uncertain. CDR3 length: 15 amino acids. The V end was cut by 6 bases, the J end by 1 base, with 15 bases between. Germline V gene sequence: CDR1 MNHEY, CDR2 SMNVEV (reference sequence). The CDR3 protein is CASRPTIPTNTEAFF. The CDR3 DNA sequence: TGTGCCAGCAGGCCCACCATACCTACGAACACTGAAGCTTTCTTT.

CDR3 DNA: TGTGCCAGCTCCCAGGGACTAAGGGAAAAACTGTTTTTT. The encoded protein is CASSQGLREKLFF. The chain couples TRBV18 to TRBJ1-4, with D perhaps matching TRBD1 (5 bases). The CDR3 runs 13 residues. Germline CDR1 and CDR2: KGHSH and LQKENI. Deletions cut 6 bases from V and 8 bases from J, with 13 bases between.

CDR3 region: CASSQDPYLEQYF. In DNA, the CDR3 is TGTGCCAGCAGCCAAGACCCCTACCTTGAGCAGTACTTC. The genes are TRBV3-1 (or the pseudogene TRBV3-2) and TRBJ2-7; D ambiguous. Germline V gene sequence: CDR1 LGHDT, CDR2 YNNKEL (reference sequence). V was cut by 0 bases and J by 7 bases, with 10 bases left in between. This CDR3 spans 13 amino acids.

This chain uses TRBV13 with TRBJ2-3; the match to TRBD2 covers 10 bases. Germline CDR1 PRHDT, CDR2 FYEKMQ (reference sequence). V gave up 5 bases and J gave up 4 bases; unmatched junction bases: 15. The CDR3 spans 18 residues. In nucleotides, the CDR3 is TGTGCCAGCAGCCCGGGCCCCCTAGCGGGAGCGGGGTCAGATACGCAGTATTTT. Its translation: CASSPGPLAGAGSDTQYF.

This clone came up once. This chain connects TRBV19 to TRBJ2-1; 11 nucleotides align to TRBD2. V was pared by 8 bases and J by 2 bases, with 5 bases of the junction left unmatched. The length of the CDR3 is 15 residues. CDR1 is LNHDA and CDR2 is SQIVND in the germline V gene (reference sequence). The CDR3 DNA follows: TGTGCCAGTGGAGGGGGACTAGCGGCCTACAATGAGCAGTTCTTC. Protein product: CASGGGLAAYNEQFF. The full variable domain, in which reference TRBV19 and TRBJ2-1 provide the parts outside the CDR3, is DGGITQSPKYLFRKEGQNVTLSCEQNLNHDAMYWYRQDPGQGLRLIYYSQIVNDFQKGDIAEGYSVSREKKESFPLTVTSAQKNPTAFYLCASGGGLAAYNEQFFGPGTRLTVL.

This clone turned up a few times. The gene calls are TRBV7-3 and TRBJ2-3; tentative D call: TRBD2 (6 bases). Trimming removed 5 bases from V and 0 bases from J, with 9 bases in between. CDR3 length equals 14 residues. Germline CDR1 is SGHTA and CDR2 is FQGTGA. The CDR3 coding sequence is TGTGCCAGCAGCCCCGGAGGGAGCACAGATACGCAGTATTTT. This codes for CASSPGGSTDTQYF. The full variable domain, rest sourced from reference TRBV7-3 and TRBJ2-3, is GAGVSQTPSNKVTEKGKYVELRCDPISGHTALYWYRQSLGQGPEFLIYFQGTGAADDSGLPNDRFFAVRPEGSVSTLKIQRTERGDSAVYLCASSPGGSTDTQYFGPGTRLTVL.

For this clone: At the DNA level, this CDR3 is encoded by other sequences in the same sample as well. The chain carries TRBV12-3 or TRBV12-4 and TRBJ1-1; 7 bases align to TRBD1. This CDR3 has 13 residues. V shed 2 bases, J shed 3 bases, and the junction held 0 bases outside the gene matches. CDR3 in DNA: TGTGCCAGCAGTTTAACAGGGGACACTGAAGCTTTCTTT. It specifies CASSLTGDTEAFF.

CDR3 amino acids: CASSIAALADIYEQYF. CDR3 nucleotide sequence: TGTGCCAGTAGTATAGCTGCACTAGCGGACATCTACGAGCAGTACTTC. V usage is TRBV19 and J usage is TRBJ2-7, with 8 nucleotides matching TRBD2. Unmatched junction bases numbered 8, after V lost 1 base and J lost 3 bases. Germline loops: CDR1 LNHDA, CDR2 SQIVND (reference sequence). The CDR3 runs to 16 residues. Based on the CDR3 plus reference TRBV19 and TRBJ2-7, the full variable domain is DGGITQSPKYLFRKEGQNVTLSCEQNLNHDAMYWYRQDPGQGLRLIYYSQIVNDFQKGDIAEGYSVSREKKESFPLTVTSAQKNPTAFYLCASSIAALADIYEQYFGPGTRLTVT.

The chain has TRBV5-5 and TRBJ2-7, with 9 bases fitting TRBD1. The germline gives CDR1 SGHKS, CDR2 YYEKEE (reference sequence). This CDR3 comprises 14 residues. Trimming took 5 bases from V and 3 from J; bases not matched to a gene: 6. The CDR3, as DNA: TGTGCCAGCAGGACTCCGGGACAGGGCTACGAGCAGTACTTC. Translation: CASRTPGQGYEQYF. Full variable domain (missing parts from reference TRBV5-5 and TRBJ2-7): DAGVTQSPTHLIKTRGQQVTLRCSPISGHKSVSWYQQVLGQGPQFIFQYYEKEERGRGNFPDRFSARQFPNYSSELNVNALLLGDSALYLCASRTPGQGYEQYFGPGTRLTVT.

This clone was recorded a few times. This chain connects TRBV7-2 to TRBJ1-2, with TRBD1 as a possible D gene (5 bases). Germline V CDR1 and CDR2: SGHTA, FQGNSA. This CDR3 spans 14 amino acids. V was shortened by 4 bases and J by 4 bases, with 13 bases between the two germline ends. CDR3 sequence reads: CASSYRQPIYGYTF. CDR3 nucleotides: TGTGCCAGCAGCTACAGACAGCCTATCTATGGCTACACCTTC.

The V and J genes are TRBV10-3 and TRBJ1-6, with TRBD1 identical over 10 bases. The germline V gene has CDR1 ENHRY and CDR2 SYGVKD. The CDR3 contains 17 residues. The V gene end was trimmed by 6 bases and the J gene end by 7 bases; junction bases not matched to a gene: 12. Here the CDR3 reads CAISPGTGVRGNSPLHF. In DNA, the CDR3 is TGTGCCATCAGCCCCGGGACAGGGGTTAGAGGGAATTCACCCCTCCACTTT.

The chain employs TRBV13 and TRBJ1-2; 8 bases agree with TRBD1. V lost 5 bases, J lost 4 bases, and 9 bases stayed unmatched. CDR1 PRHDT and CDR2 FYEKMQ come from the germline V gene (reference sequence). The length of the CDR3 is 15 residues. The CDR3 nucleotides read TGTGCCAGCAGCGAAAATAACAGGGGGACCTATGGCTACACCTTC. This sequence encodes CASSENNRGTYGYTF.

This clone was counted between two and nine times. The rearrangement uses TRBV20-1 and TRBJ2-7; tentative D call: TRBD2 (5 bases). The CDR3 is made up of 11 amino acids. V lost 4 bases and J 4 bases, leaving 8 bases between the germline ends. Per germline, CDR1 DFQATT and CDR2 SNEGSKA (reference sequence). This CDR3 is CSAIDYYEQYF. Written as DNA, the CDR3 is TGCAGTGCTATAGACTATTACGAGCAGTACTTC.

The genes are TRBV13 and TRBJ2-7; D is uncertain. Deletions cut 3 bases from V and 3 bases from J, with 12 bases between. CDR3 length equals 14 residues. Germline-derived CDR1 and CDR2 are PRHDT and FYEKMQ (reference sequence). CDR3 in amino acids: CASSFGNQLYEQYF. Here the CDR3 DNA reads TGTGCCAGCAGCTTCGGTAACCAACTCTACGAGCAGTACTTC.

The chain combines TRBV11-1 with TRBJ2-4; D is perhaps TRBD2 (5 bases). Trimming took off 0 bases at V and 13 bases at J, with 10 bases between the two ends. Germline V gene lookup returns CDR1 SGHAT and CDR2 FQDESV (reference sequence). The CDR3 consists of 12 residues. This CDR3 is CASSLAGREQYF. Here the CDR3 DNA reads TGTGCCAGCAGCTTAGCGGGGAGAGAACAGTACTTC.

V is TRBV28 and J is TRBJ2-1, with TRBD2 matching over 10 bases. V was clipped by 4 bases and J by 8 bases; unmatched bases: 17. Germline values: CDR1 MDHEN, CDR2 SYDVKM. The CDR3 is 18 amino acids. In nucleotides, the CDR3 is TGTGCCAGCAGTTCTCCCTGGTACTCTAGCGGGAGTTCTGATGAGCAGTTCTTC. This translates into CASSSPWYSSGSSDEQFF.

The chain joins TRBV9 to TRBJ2-7; a weak D match, TRBD2 (5 bases). Trimming shortened V by 4 bases and J by 6 bases, and 17 bases separated the two germline ends. Per the germline V gene, CDR1 is SGDLS and CDR2 is YYNGEE. The length of the CDR3 is 14 residues. DNA for the CDR3: TGTGCCAGCAGCCCGGGATCGATCCCTTCCGAGCAGTACTTC. This codes for CASSPGSIPSEQYF.